This T cell receptor (beta chain) comes out of a study of post-analysis software for immune sequencing data (dated by TCRdb to between 2015 and 2016). With regard to the full study: The recorded disease courses included relapsing-remitting, secondary progressive and progressive-relapsing multiple sclerosis, and some patients had no subtype annotation. The multiple sclerosis patient repertoires were compared with roughly twelve previously published healthy control repertoires from donors aged about 6 to 28 years. A subset of samples was prepared in parallel using single-end sample barcoding, then pooled and co-amplified after Illumina adapter ligation.

Taken from the germline V gene, the CDR1 and CDR2 loops are MGHRA and YSYEKL. From the cysteine up to the phenylalanine, the CDR3 has a length of 12 residues. Kept here is only the CDR3 DNA, which spans 36 bases and is read in frame from base 1. This clonotype was picked up a small number of times. Its specific antigen is unknown. Base qualities are not at hand, and no much larger clone is one base apart. Paper-wide results and their limitations: Normalized Chao1 diversity was significantly lower in multiple sclerosis patients than controls, suggesting substantial peripheral T-cell clonal expansion. Direct clustering with F measure revealed strong co-clustering of samples prepared in the same batch, which led to a batch-effect correction. The control group was slightly older than the multiple sclerosis patient group. Significantly higher frequencies in patients than in controls were found for five or six TRBV segments, including TRBV5-6, TRBV5-1 and TRBV20-1.

The method was PCR. Instrument on record: Illumina HiSeq 2500. Unique molecular identifiers were incorporated into TCR beta cDNA libraries to reduce PCR and sequencing biases. Every 1 to 10 million input T cells yielded 500,000 or so cDNA molecules, meaning each molecule approximated one T cell. The patient libraries were prepared and sequenced using the same protocol as the earlier healthy control dataset. Within a given batch, samples were prepared together, multiplexed and sequenced on the same HiSeq lane. The original pipeline was this. Raw barcoded reads were processed with MIGEC, and single-read molecular identifier groups were discarded before consensus assembly and CDR3 extraction. VDJtools was used for post-analysis of the clonotype tables, with diversity normalized by down-sampling every dataset to the smallest sample size. Repertoire overlap clustering matched CDR3 amino acid but not nucleotide sequences to correct batch-related cross-sample contamination. TCRdb ran its own pipeline on the public reads, namely fastp trimming at Q25 and MiXCR clone calling, and kept in-frame beta chains. Rows matching on CDR3 protein sequence are summarized as one entry with the most common DNA and genes. Here the V and J calls rest on TCRdb's processing, not on the authors' analysis. Across this sample there are about 430,000 distinct CDR3 sequences, with over 30% seen only once. The ten top clones hold roughly 8.2% of the sample.

To demonstrate the VDJtools post-analysis software, the study profiled TCR beta repertoires from the peripheral blood of 10 to 15 young patients with multiple sclerosis. Multiple sclerosis patients were children and adolescents aged roughly 6 to 15 years. This sequence was found in a girl under 10 years old with multiple sclerosis. Rearrangement joined TRBV4-1 to TRBJ2-3; 10 central nucleotides agree with TRBD2. Specimen: blood. The base sequence is TGCGCAAGTAGCGGGGGGAGTAATACGCAGTATTTT. It specifies CASSGGSNTQYF.